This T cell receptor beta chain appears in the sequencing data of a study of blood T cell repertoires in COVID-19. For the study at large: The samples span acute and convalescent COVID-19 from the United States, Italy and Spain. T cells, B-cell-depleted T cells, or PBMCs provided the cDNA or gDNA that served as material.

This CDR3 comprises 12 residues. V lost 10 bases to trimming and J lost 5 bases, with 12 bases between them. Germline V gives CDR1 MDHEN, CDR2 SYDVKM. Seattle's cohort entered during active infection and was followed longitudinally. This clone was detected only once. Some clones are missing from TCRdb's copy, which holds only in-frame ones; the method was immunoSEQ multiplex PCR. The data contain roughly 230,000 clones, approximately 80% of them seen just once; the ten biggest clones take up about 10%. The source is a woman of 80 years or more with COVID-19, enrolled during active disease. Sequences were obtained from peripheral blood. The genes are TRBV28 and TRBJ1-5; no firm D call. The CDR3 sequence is CAISVPYQPQHF. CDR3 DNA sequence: TGTGCCATCTCGGTCCCCTATCAGCCCCAGCATTTT.